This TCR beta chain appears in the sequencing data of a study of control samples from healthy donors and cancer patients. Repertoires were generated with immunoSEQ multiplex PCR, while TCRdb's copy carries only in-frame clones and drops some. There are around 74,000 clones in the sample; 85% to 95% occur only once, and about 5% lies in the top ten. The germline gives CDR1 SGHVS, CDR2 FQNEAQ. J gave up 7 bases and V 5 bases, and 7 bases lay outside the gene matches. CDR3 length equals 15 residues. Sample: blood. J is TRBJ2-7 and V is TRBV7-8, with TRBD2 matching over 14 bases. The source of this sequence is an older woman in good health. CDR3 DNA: TGTGCCAGCAGCCTGGGACTAGCGGGAGTGAGTGAGCAGTACTTC. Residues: CASSLGLAGVSEQYF. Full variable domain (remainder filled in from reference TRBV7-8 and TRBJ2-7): GAGVSQSPRYKVAKRGQDVALRCDPISGHVSLFWYQQALGQGPEFLTYFQNEAQLDKSGLPSDRFFAERPEGSVSTLKIQRTQQEDSAVYLCASSLGLAGVSEQYFGPGTRLTVT.